The rows below give T cell receptor beta chains drawn from one sample of a study of cytomegalovirus exposure and HLA in healthy donors. Method: immunoSEQ multiplex PCR; TCRdb's copy keeps in-frame clones and lacks some. The repertoire holds 90,000 or so clones, with approximately 85% as singletons. The material sequenced was PBMCs. The receptor set was obtained from a man aged 25-45 years in good health and CMV-seropositive. The CDR3 runs from the conserved cysteine through the conserved F or W. The D gene is left open where the match is weak. Clone size, where shown, is once, few, many, or a class for clones that have expanded.

TRBD1	TRBV5-5	TRBJ2-1	.	TGTGCCAGCAGCGCCAGGGTACAGGGGAACTACAATGAGCAGTTCTTC	CASSARVQGNYNEQFF
TRBD1	TRBV27	TRBJ1-1	.	TGTGCCAGCAGTTTGCCCACAGGGGGCTTTCCAGCTTTCTTT	CASSLPTGGFPAFF
.	TRBV10-3	TRBJ2-2	few	TGTGCCATCAGTGAGAACAGTCTGAACACCGGGGAGCTGTTTTTT	CAISENSLNTGELFF
.	TRBV6-4	TRBJ2-1	.	TGTGCCAGCAGTAGTCTGATGGGAGGTGAGCAGTTCTTC	CASSSLMGGEQFF
TRBD2	TRBV18	TRBJ2-3	.	TGTGCCAGCTCACCACCGCGGCTAGCGGGAGCCACAGATACGCAGTATTTT	CASSPPRLAGATDTQYF
TRBD1	TRBV2	TRBJ1-2	once	TGTGCCAGCAGTGACCTCCTGGGACAGGGGAGTGGCTACACCTTC	CASSDLLGQGSGYTF
.	TRBV14	TRBJ1-2	once	TGTGCCAGCAGCCAAGAAGGGGGACAACTGTATGGCTACACCTTC	CASSQEGGQLYGYTF
TRBD2	TRBV28	TRBJ2-2	.	TGTGCCAGCTCCCTAGGGGGACTAGCGGGGTTCACCGGGGAGCTGTTTTTT	CASSLGGLAGFTGELFF
.	TRBV28	TRBJ2-7	.	TGTGCCAGCAGTTTCCTCAGGGGCTACGAGCAGTACTTC	CASSFLRGYEQYF
TRBD2	TRBV29-1	TRBJ2-7	.	TGCAGCGTTGCAGGGCCTAGCGGATCCTACGAGCAGTACTTC	CSVAGPSGSYEQYF
TRBD1	TRBV7-2	TRBJ1-5	few	TGTGCCAGCAGCTTAGTCTGGGACAGCAATATAATTAATCAGCCCCAGCATTTT	CASSLVWDSNIINQPQHF
.	TRBV28	TRBJ1-2	.	TGTGCCAGCAGTCCGACCGGGATCTCTCCCTATGGCTACACCTTC	CASSPTGISPYGYTF
TRBD2	TRBV6-1	TRBJ2-7	.	TGTGCCAGCTATCGGGGAGGGCTCCCAACCTACGAGCAGTACTTC	CASYRGGLPTYEQYF
TRBD2	TRBV27	TRBJ2-2	.	TGTGCCAGCAGTTTACTGGGACTAGCGGGAGACGGGGAGCTGTTTTTT	CASSLLGLAGDGELFF
TRBD2	TRBV7-9	TRBJ2-7	.	TGTGCCAGCAGGGAGGGACTAGCAAGCTCCTACGAGCAGTACTTC	CASREGLASSYEQYF
.	TRBV10-2	TRBJ2-5	.	TGCGCCAGCAGTGAACCCCCTGCGGGCTGGATCATCATGGAGACCCAGTACTTC	CASSEPPAGWIIMETQYF
.	TRBV5-1	TRBJ1-1	.	TGCGCCAGCAGCTTGAGTGGCATCACTGAAGCTTTCTTT	CASSLSGITEAFF
TRBD1	TRBV5-1	TRBJ2-2	.	TGCGCCAGCAGCTTGGGACAGGGGGCGCCGAACACCGGGGAGCTGTTTTTT	CASSLGQGAPNTGELFF
TRBD1	TRBV5-1	TRBJ1-5	.	TGCGCCAGCAGCTCAGGACAGGGGCCGAATCAGCCCCAGCATTTT	CASSSGQGPNQPQHF
TRBD2	TRBV28	TRBJ2-7	.	TGTGCCAGCAGTTATAGCGGGGTTGCCGTGCAGTACTTC	CASSYSGVAVQYF
.	TRBV5-1	TRBJ1-5	few	TGCGCCAGCAGGGGCAGGGGTCAGCCCCAGCATTTT	CASRGRGQPQHF
TRBD1	TRBV5-1	TRBJ2-7	.	TGCGCCAGCAGCTTGGCCAGGGACAGGGTCGACGAGCAGTACTTC	CASSLARDRVDEQYF
.	TRBV4-1	TRBJ2-1	few	TGCGCCAGCAGCCAATCCGAGGGATATGAGCAGTTCTTC	CASSQSEGYEQFF
TRBD1	TRBV11-2	TRBJ1-3	.	TGTGCCAGCAGCGTAGGGACAGACCTTGGAAACACCATATATTTT	CASSVGTDLGNTIYF
.	TRBV7-9	TRBJ2-3	.	TGTGCCAGCAGCTTAGCCACAGAGACCACAGATACGCAGTATTTT	CASSLATETTDTQYF
TRBD1	TRBV5-4	TRBJ2-7	.	TGTGCCAGCAGCTCGGGACAGGGGCGCTACGAGCAGTACTTC	CASSSGQGRYEQYF
TRBD1	TRBV7-9	TRBJ2-5	.	TGTGCCAGCAGCCGAACGGTTGGACAGGGCGAGACCCAGTACTTC	CASSRTVGQGETQYF
TRBD1	TRBV30	TRBJ2-7	.	TGCTCTATGGGACAGGGACGGTACGAGCAGTACTTC	CSMGQGRYEQYF